The 16 T cell receptor beta chains below all came from one sample that was sequenced in a study of CD8+ T cells in alopecia areata. In each case, RNA was isolated and then reverse transcribed into cDNA as the sequencing template. Sequencing used immunoSEQ multiplex PCR; TCRdb keeps in-frame clones, though not all of them. The sample contains approximately 180,000 clones, 50% to 75% of which appear only once. Treatment described: oral pan-JAK inhibitor, 5-10 mg twice daily. Sample: CD4+ T cells sorted from blood, taken around week 55, from a patient treated with tofacitinib. These receptors originate from a human donor with alopecia areata.

This clone was seen a handful of times. The rearrangement links TRBV7-2 to TRBJ2-7; no clear D. This CDR3 is built from 14 residues. The germline V gene has CDR1 SGHTA and CDR2 FQGNSA. Trimming took off 0 bases at V and 3 bases at J, with 9 bases between the two ends. The CDR3 DNA reads TGTGCCAGCAGCTTAGCTAGTGTGGACTACGAGCAGTACTTC. This gives the protein CASSLASVDYEQYF.

This clone showed up many times. The chain recombines TRBV15 with TRBJ1-2; D gene uncertain. The CDR3 contains 13 residues. Germline V gene data show CDR1 as LNHNV and CDR2 as YYDKDF (reference sequence). V lost 0 bases and J 7 bases, leaving 9 bases between the germline ends. CDR3 region: CATSRDGYRGYTF. Written as DNA, the CDR3 is TGTGCCACCAGCAGAGACGGTTACCGTGGCTACACCTTC.

The chain employs TRBV18 and TRBJ2-7, with 7 bases matching TRBD1. CDR3 length: 13 residues. V was pared by 3 bases and J by 5 bases, with 4 bases of the junction left unmatched. Germline CDR1 reads KGHSH; CDR2 reads LQKENI. The chain's CDR3 is CASSPRGRHEQYF. The CDR3 nucleotides are TGTGCCAGCTCACCGAGGGGGCGCCACGAGCAGTACTTC.

The chain combines TRBV6-5 with TRBJ1-1, with 7 bases that match TRBD1. CDR3 length: 14 amino acids. The germline gives CDR1 MNHEY, CDR2 SVGAGI. Trimming took 5 bases from V and 1 from J; bases not matched to a gene: 4. The CDR3: CASSDGQANTEAFF. The CDR3 DNA sequence: TGTGCCAGCAGTGACGGACAGGCGAACACTGAAGCTTTCTTT.

This chain joins TRBV6-1 and TRBJ2-6; a weak D match, TRBD2 (6 bases). V lost 6 bases, J lost 0 bases, and 6 bases lay in between. CDR1 MNHNS and CDR2 SASEGT come from the germline V gene. The CDR3 runs to 14 residues. DNA for the CDR3: TGTGCCAGCAGCGGGGGCTCTGGGGCCAACGTCCTGACTTTC. Translation: CASSGGSGANVLTF.

V and J are TRBV29-1 and TRBJ2-7; D is perhaps TRBD2 (5 bases). CDR1 and CDR2 (germline): SQVTM, ANQGSEA. The CDR3 is 13 residues long. V dropped 0 bases and J dropped 3 bases, with 9 bases sitting between them. The CDR3 DNA sequence: TGCAGCGTTGAAGATCCGGGGTTCTACGAGCAGTACTTC. It is translated as CSVEDPGFYEQYF.

The chain joins TRBV10-3 to TRBJ1-1, with a weak D call TRBD1 (5 bases). From germline, CDR1 is ENHRY and CDR2 SYGVKD. The V gene lost 10 bases and the J gene lost 2 bases, with 11 bases spanning the gap. The CDR3 consists of 12 residues. The CDR3 spells CATTRDNTEAFF. As DNA, the CDR3 is TGTGCCACCACGCGGGACAACACTGAAGCTTTCTTT.

This clone has more than one count but fewer than ten. The chain recombines TRBV7-9 with TRBJ1-1, with 7 nucleotides matching TRBD1. Germline V lookup: CDR1 SEHNR, CDR2 FQNEAQ (reference sequence). This CDR3 is built from 14 residues. The junction had 5 bases not matched to a gene; V was cut back by 5 bases and J by 2 bases. The CDR3 DNA follows: TGTGCCAGCAGCAGCCGGACAGGTAACACTGAAGCTTTCTTT. Translated, it gives CASSSRTGNTEAFF.

The chain carries TRBV5-1 and TRBJ1-6; D is uncertain. V was trimmed by 1 base and J by 8 bases, leaving 10 bases between them. The germline gives CDR1 SGHRS, CDR2 YFSETQ. This CDR3 region has 14 residues. Here the CDR3 reads CASSLKGQDSPLHF. CDR3 DNA: TGCGCCAGCAGCTTGAAGGGCCAAGATTCACCCCTCCACTTT.

This chain connects TRBV21-1 to TRBJ2-7; TRBD2 was called by the table and not checked on the DNA. TRBV21-1 is a known pseudogene. The CDR3 has 14 amino acids. DNA for the CDR3: TGTGCCAGCAGGAGTCCCGAACAAGGAGACGAGCAGTACTTC. It encodes CASRSPEQGDEQYF.

A few counts support this clone. The chain is built from TRBV29-1 and TRBJ2-5, with 7 positions matching TRBD1. V trimming: 7 bases; J trimming: 0 bases; junction bases outside the gene matches: 2. Germline lookup yields CDR1 SQVTM and CDR2 ANQGSEA. The CDR3 is 12 amino acids. For the CDR3, the DNA is TGCAGCGCGGGACAGAACCAAGAGACCCAGTACTTC. As protein: CSAGQNQETQYF.

This chain links TRBV27 with TRBJ1-1, with TRBD1 as a possible D gene (5 bases). In germline, CDR1 is MNHEY, CDR2 SMNVEV (reference sequence). CDR3 length: 15 residues. V dropped 0 bases and J dropped 1 base, with 9 bases sitting between them. The CDR3 sequence is CASSLSGRENTEAFF. The CDR3 DNA follows: TGTGCCAGCAGTTTATCGGGCAGGGAGAACACTGAAGCTTTCTTT.

The chain couples TRBV27 to TRBJ2-5, with 7 bases fitting TRBD2. The V gene's germline CDR1 is MNHEY and CDR2 SMNVEV (reference sequence). The V segment lost 0 bases and the J segment 2 bases; nucleotides outside the gene matches: 6. The CDR3 has 16 residues. The CDR3 nucleotides are TGTGCCAGCAGTTTATCGTTCGGGGGAGGGCAAGAGACCCAGTACTTC. It yields the protein CASSLSFGGGQETQYF.

The rearrangement uses TRBV5-1 and TRBJ2-7; no firm D call. With 7 bases removed from V and 10 bases from J, the gap between germline ends came to 30 bases. This CDR3 is 16 amino acids long. The germline V gene encodes CDR1 SGHRS and CDR2 YFSETQ. Written as DNA, the CDR3 is TGCGCCAGCCCCTACCCGGAAAGAAGCAGCCCGAAAACACAGTACTTC. Translation: CASPYPERSSPKTQYF.

In this sample, this clone turned up a few times. V is TRBV6-6 and J is TRBJ1-2; no definite D call. Germline CDR1 and CDR2: MNHNY and SVGAGI (reference sequence). The V and J ends lost 7 bases and 1 base respectively, with 7 bases between them. The CDR3 covers 12 residues. The CDR3 is CASTQSNYGYTF. CDR3 DNA: TGTGCCAGCACCCAGAGTAACTATGGCTACACCTTC.

This clone was seen a handful of times. The rearrangement uses TRBV7-2 and TRBJ1-2, with D maybe TRBD1 (5 bases). The CDR3 has 15 amino acids. Germline V gives CDR1 SGHTA, CDR2 FQGNSA. V lost 5 bases, J lost 4 bases, and 17 bases lay in between. This CDR3 reads CASSTGPDRVYGYTF. The DNA of the CDR3 is TGTGCCAGCAGCACCGGGCCTGACAGAGTCTATGGCTACACCTTC.